A selection of T cell receptor beta chains follows, all from one sample in a study of Ad26.COV2.S vaccination and SARS-CoV-2 variants. The repertoire was sequenced with immunoSEQ multiplex PCR; TCRdb's copy has only in-frame clones and lacks some. The repertoire has around 300,000 clones, 88% of them found once; the top ten carry 6.4%. Material: peripheral blood, obtained in a trial of Ad26.COV2.S vaccine versus placebo. Receptor source: a person aged 18-65 years who received the Ad26.COV2.S COVID-19 vaccine or a placebo. Both conserved end residues are part of each CDR3. A D gene is named only where the DNA matches it firmly.

13 TRBJ2-2 - TRBV29-1 CSVRLNRPGELFF TGCAGCGTTCGACTAAACAGGCCCGGGGAGCTGTTTTTT
14 TRBJ1-1 TRBD1 TRBV6-5 CASTLGQGGTEAFF TGTGCCAGCACCCTTGGACAGGGAGGAACTGAAGCTTTCTTT
15 TRBJ1-1 - TRBV4-2 CASSQITRDPPSAFF TGTGCCAGCAGCCAAATCACCCGGGACCCCCCTTCAGCTTTCTTT
16 TRBJ1-4 TRBD1 TRBV5-5 CASNFQDRAANEKLFF TGTGCCAGCAACTTTCAGGACAGGGCGGCTAATGAAAAACTGTTTTTT
10 TRBJ2-5 - TRBV29-1 CSLHTRREYF TGCAGCCTGCATACTAGGCGGGAGTACTTC
13 TRBJ2-3 - TRBV7-9 CASSWRVENTQYF TGTGCCAGCAGCTGGCGGGTTGAGAATACGCAGTATTTT
13 TRBJ2-1 - TRBV27 CASRGLPYNEQFF TGTGCCAGCAGGGGGCTCCCCTACAATGAGCAGTTCTTC
13 TRBJ2-7 - TRBV29-1 CSVLSRDVYEQYF TGCAGCGTCCTATCCCGGGACGTTTACGAGCAGTACTTC
15 TRBJ2-7 - TRBV6-2/TRBV6-3 CASSISRTATYEQYF TGTGCCAGCAGTATCTCACGGACAGCTACCTACGAGCAGTACTTC
17 TRBJ2-1 - TRBV30 CAWKGWAGPSSYNEQFF TGTGCCTGGAAGGGCTGGGCGGGGCCAAGCTCCTACAATGAGCAGTTCTTC